This T cell receptor beta chain stems from a study of immune evolution from preneoplasia to lung adenocarcinoma. The table came from immunoSEQ multiplex PCR; TCRdb's copy has only in-frame clones and leaves some out. The data contain approximately 5,800 clones, around 79% of them singletons. In this sample, this clone is large. Its antigen remains unidentified. General study findings and limits: Later-stage lesions seemingly showed higher T cell density and diversity than normal lung. Top clone frequencies peaked in normal lung, apparently declining through invasive adenocarcinoma.

The CDR3 has 14 amino acids. V was clipped by 4 bases and J by 2 bases; unmatched bases: 3. Germline CDR1 and CDR2: SGHRS and YFSETQ. The clonotype originates from a person aged 70 to 85 with lung adenocarcinoma. The sequenced sample consisted of FFPE adjacent normal lung tissue. This chain connects TRBV5-1 to TRBJ1-3; TRBD1 matches 7 bases. The CDR3 bases are TGCGCCAGCAGCGTACAGGGGACTGGAAACACCATATATTTT. As protein: CASSVQGTGNTIYF.